These 15 T cell receptor beta chains originate from one sample sequenced in a study of human T cells and chemical hapten exposure. The time point denotes: healthy volunteer bleed at 2 weeks. RNA extraction used unfractionated whole blood as the source of total RNA. Via MiXCR, TCRdb re-called the RACE reads, giving one row per CDR3 protein. The sample holds some 120,000 distinct CDR3 sequences, approximately 9.5% seen once. The sequencing sample was made of whole blood. The receptors derive from a male donor in good health. Some clones in this sample may be carry-over from other donors' samples.

At least ten counts were recorded for this clonotype. This chain joins TRBV4-3 and TRBJ1-6; 7 bases match TRBD1. CDR3 length equals 16 residues. Per germline, CDR1 LGHNA and CDR2 YSLEER. With 0 bases clipped from V and 6 bases from J, the junction kept 5 bases outside the gene matches. In DNA, the CDR3 is TGCGCCAGCAGCCAAGAGGCGACAGGGAGTAATTCACCCCTCCACTTT. It translates to CASSQEATGSNSPLHF.

The chain links TRBV9 to TRBJ2-2; D remains unclear. Germline V gene sequence: CDR1 SGDLS, CDR2 YYNGEE. The CDR3 covers 15 residues. V was cut by 0 bases and J by 2 bases, with 8 bases left in between. The CDR3 sequence: CASSVALGNTGELFF. DNA for the CDR3: TGTGCCAGCAGCGTAGCTCTGGGTAACACCGGGGAGCTGTTTTTT.

In this sample, this clonotype turned up many times. This chain's CDR3 is CASTRTSLDQPQHF. CDR3 in DNA: TGCGCCAGCACCCGGACGTCCCTGGACCAGCCCCAGCATTTT. The chain couples TRBV10-2 to TRBJ1-5; D is unclear. Germline CDR1 and CDR2: WSHSY and SAAADI. Trimming took off 7 bases at V and 7 bases at J, with 17 bases between the two ends. The CDR3 is 14 amino acids.

The chain uses TRBV28 and TRBJ2-2, with 12 nucleotides matching TRBD1. Unmatched junction bases numbered 9, after V lost 9 bases and J lost 7 bases. The CDR3 contains 15 residues. Germline values: CDR1 MDHEN, CDR2 SYDVKM. The CDR3, as DNA: TGTGCCAGTTCTCCGGGACAGGGGGCCGGCGGGGAGCTGTTTTTT. It codes for CASSPGQGAGGELFF.

This clonotype was seen only a few times. The chain combines TRBV3-1 with TRBJ2-2; 10 bases align to TRBD1. In germline, CDR1 is LGHDT, CDR2 YNNKEL (reference sequence). This CDR3 is built from 15 residues. The trim removed 3 bases at V and 5 bases at J, leaving 3 bases unmatched. Here the CDR3 reads CASSHGTGATGELFF. The CDR3 DNA is TGTGCCAGCAGCCACGGGACAGGGGCGACCGGGGAGCTGTTTTTT.

The table lists this clonotype with many counts. V usage is TRBV7-2 and J usage is TRBJ2-1; 9 bases map to TRBD2. Germline V gives CDR1 SGHTA, CDR2 FQGNSA. Germline trimming cut 2 bases from V and 8 bases from J; bases unmatched to any gene: 7. This CDR3 region has 15 residues. DNA of the CDR3: TGTGCCAGCAGCTTAAACAGCGGGAGGTTTGATGAGCAGTTCTTC. This encodes CASSLNSGRFDEQFF.

The table lists this clonotype with a few counts. V and J are TRBV11-3 and TRBJ2-5, with D possibly TRBD2 on 6 matching bases. CDR1 is SGHNT and CDR2 is YENEEA in the germline V gene. CDR3 length: 15 amino acids. The V and J ends lost 1 base and 5 bases respectively, with 14 bases between them. CDR3 nucleotides: TGTGCCAGCAGCTTAGGGCGGGACGCGGGTGAGACCCAGTACTTC. It encodes CASSLGRDAGETQYF.

This chain uses TRBV12-5 with TRBJ2-7, with TRBD1 matching over 8 bases. J lost 3 bases, V lost 2 bases, and 6 bases had no gene match. The CDR3 contains 15 residues. CDR1 is LGHNT and CDR2 is FRNRAP in the germline V gene. CDR3 residues: CASGLPQQGGYEQYF. CDR3 coding DNA: TGTGCTAGTGGTTTGCCCCAACAGGGGGGCTACGAGCAGTACTTC.

The rearrangement links TRBV10-3 to TRBJ2-4, with D perhaps matching TRBD1 (7 bases). V was trimmed by 7 bases and J by 4 bases, leaving 14 bases between them. Germline V gene lookup returns CDR1 ENHRY and CDR2 SYGVKD. The CDR3 has 14 residues. The CDR3 here is CAIKAGGPKNIQYF. The CDR3 nucleotides read TGTGCCATCAAGGCAGGGGGGCCAAAAAACATTCAGTACTTC.

This clonotype came up a few times. The V gene is TRBV20-1, the J gene TRBJ2-1, with 10 positions matching TRBD1. From germline, CDR1 is DFQATT and CDR2 SNEGSKA (reference sequence). J was trimmed by 6 bases and V by 0 bases; bases with no gene match: 5. The CDR3 totals 15 residues. CDR3 in amino acids: CSARDRDRGFNEQFF. CDR3 in DNA: TGCAGTGCTAGAGACCGGGACAGGGGATTCAATGAGCAGTTCTTC.

In this sample, this clonotype turned up a few times. DNA for the CDR3: TGTGCCAGCAGCTTAGATACGCAGGTCTTCACAGATACGCAGTATTTT. Residues: CASSLDTQVFTDTQYF. The V gene is TRBV11-2, the J gene TRBJ2-3; unclear D gene. V lost 0 bases and J lost 2, with 12 bases in between. CDR3 length equals 16 residues. Germline V gives CDR1 SGHAT, CDR2 FQNNGV.

In this sample, this clonotype turned up a few times. The rearrangement links TRBV6-2 or TRBV6-3 to TRBJ2-1, with TRBD1 matching 8 bases. Germline lookup yields CDR1 MNHEY and CDR2 SVGEGT. The CDR3 extends over 14 amino acids. V lost 6 bases and J lost 8; bases outside the gene matches: 9. The CDR3 spells CASSPDRGRDEQFF. CDR3 nucleotide sequence: TGTGCCAGCAGCCCCGACAGGGGCAGGGATGAGCAGTTCTTC.

As to this clonotype: One end of the junction does not line up with germline, which may come from a read error. The chain recombines TRBV7-4 with TRBJ2-7, with 7 bases matching TRBD2. The CDR3 runs to 17 residues. The V gene's germline CDR1 is SGHVT and CDR2 SQSDAQ. In DNA form, the CDR3 reads TGTGCCAGCAGCTCTTACGTACTTGGGACTACTGGTGACGAGCAGCACTTC. Residues: CASSSYVLGTTGDEQHF.

The rearrangement uses TRBV4-3 and TRBJ1-6; TRBD1 might be the D (6 bases). The CDR3 length is 15 residues. The germline V and J ends were trimmed by 4 bases and 6 bases, with 13 bases remaining between them. Germline V gene data show CDR1 as LGHNA and CDR2 as YSLEER. CDR3 coding DNA: TGCGCCAGCAGCCCGGGACATCCATTTAATTCACCCCTCCACTTT. It specifies CASSPGHPFNSPLHF.

This clonotype has a handful of counts. The V and J genes are TRBV7-2 and TRBJ2-7; 8 bases are a match to TRBD1. The CDR3 has 14 amino acids. CDR1 is SGHTA, CDR2 FQGNSA, per germline. J gave up 6 bases and V 2 bases, and 6 bases lay outside the gene matches. This CDR3 reads CASSLKAGTGEQYF. The CDR3 DNA reads as TGTGCCAGCAGCTTAAAGGCAGGGACAGGCGAGCAGTACTTC.